This T cell receptor beta chain is drawn from a study of CD8+ T cells in alopecia areata. The CDR3 extends over 16 amino acids. Unmatched junction bases numbered 7, after V lost 4 bases and J lost 9 bases. CDR1 SGHRS and CDR2 YFSETQ come from the germline V gene. Treatment indicated: oral pan-JAK inhibitor, 5-10 mg twice daily. RNA was isolated and reverse transcribed to cDNA, the sequencing template. The repertoire was sequenced with immunoSEQ multiplex PCR; TCRdb's copy has only in-frame clones and lacks some. The sample consists of approximately 200,000 clones, approximately 60% of them appearing once.

The specimen was CD4+ T cells sorted from blood, collected at week 4, from a patient treated with tofacitinib. The J gene is TRBJ2-2, the V gene TRBV5-1, with TRBD2 identical over 15 bases. This clonotype was sampled from a human donor with alopecia areata. This CDR3 is CASSQGLAGGPRELFF. The CDR3 DNA sequence: TGCGCCAGCAGCCAAGGACTAGCGGGAGGGCCTCGGGAGCTGTTTTTT.